This T cell receptor beta chain was retrieved from a study of CD8 T cells in Susac syndrome. Study conclusions and caveats: Regarding the TCR sequencing and HLA analysis, the study admitted that a relatively small number of individuals were involved.

The T cells that were sequenced for TCR beta were CD8+ and CD4+ cells from blood. Purification of the CD8+ and CD4+ T cells relied on negative isolation, and TEMRA cells underwent FACS enrichment. RNA amounts of about 0.5 to 1 ug underwent reverse transcription with random hexamers. Multiplex immunoSEQ PCR targeted 54 Vbeta and 13 Jbeta TCR beta segments. MiXCR was run by TCRdb on the immunoSEQ multiplex PCR reads, yielding one entry per CDR3 protein. The sample consists of about 110,000 distinct CDR3 sequences, less than 97% of them appearing once. The CDR3 is 15 residues long. Trimming took 6 bases from V and 4 from J; bases not matched to a gene: 9. CDR1 and CDR2 (germline): LGHDT, YNNKEL (reference sequence). In regard to this clonotype: The antigen remains undetermined.

This TCR came from a human donor in good health. The sample comprised CD4+ T cells from PBMCs. The chain carries TRBV3-1 and TRBJ1-2; 9 nucleotides agree with TRBD1. The CDR3 DNA reads TGTGCCAGCAGGGGGGGACAGGGCGTTGCCTATGGCTACACCTTC. It is translated as CASRGGQGVAYGYTF.